This TCR beta chain was recorded in a study of T-cell reconstitution after alpha-beta-depleted transplantation in children. Library preparation (for TCRbeta) was performed with unique molecular identifiers. TCRdb called the PCR reads again in MiXCR, with one record for every CDR3 protein. The sample records about 120,000 distinct CDR3 sequences, approximately 10% being singletons. The junction had 7 bases not matched to a gene; V was cut back by 1 base and J by 2 bases. Germline lookup yields CDR1 SGHAT and CDR2 FQDESV (reference sequence). The CDR3 spans 16 residues. The sequenced sample was PBMCs from the stem cell graft donor, obtained from the stem cell graft. The genes are TRBV11-1 and TRBJ2-7; TRBD1 matches 8 bases. This sequence originates from a human donor who donated a stem cell graft to a child with acute lymphoblastic leukemia. The CDR3 here is CASSLVTGEVAYEQYF. The CDR3 DNA reads TGTGCCAGCAGCTTAGTGACAGGGGAGGTCGCCTACGAGCAGTACTTC.